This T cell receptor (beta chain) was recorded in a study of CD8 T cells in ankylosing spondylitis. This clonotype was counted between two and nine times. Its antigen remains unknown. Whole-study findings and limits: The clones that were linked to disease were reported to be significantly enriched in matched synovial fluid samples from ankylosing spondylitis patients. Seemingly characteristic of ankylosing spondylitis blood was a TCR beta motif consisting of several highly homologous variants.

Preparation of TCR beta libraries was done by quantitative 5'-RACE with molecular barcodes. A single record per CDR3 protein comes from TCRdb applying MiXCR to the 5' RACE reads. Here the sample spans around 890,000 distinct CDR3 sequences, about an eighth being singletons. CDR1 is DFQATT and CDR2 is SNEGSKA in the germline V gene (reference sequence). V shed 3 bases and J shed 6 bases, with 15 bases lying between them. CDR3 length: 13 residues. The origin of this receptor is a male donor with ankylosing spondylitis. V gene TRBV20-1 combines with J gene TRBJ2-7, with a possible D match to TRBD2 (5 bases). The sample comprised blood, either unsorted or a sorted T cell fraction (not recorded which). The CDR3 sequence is CSARVRAGGEQYF. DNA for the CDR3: TGCAGTGCTAGGGTAAGGGCAGGAGGCGAGCAGTACTTC.